A single T cell receptor (beta chain) is shown here with its context. Antigen unknown. This entry is derived from a study of cytomegalovirus exposure and HLA in healthy donors. Study details: There were 90 million to 140 million unique TCR beta sequences, drawn from approximately 180 million T cells, in an earlier analysis. General study findings and limits: Most TCR sequences showed up rarely, but some public TCRs showed up in many donors. Analysis was carried out at a later point, and it linked a missense DCLRE1C variant to TCR beta V- and J-gene trimming.

The V segment lost 6 bases and the J segment 4 bases; nucleotides outside the gene matches: 7. Per germline, CDR1 MNHNS and CDR2 SASEGT. The CDR3 sequence is 14 residues long. Researchers ran the PCR with 60 Vbeta and 13 Jbeta primers. Repertoires were generated with immunoSEQ multiplex PCR, while TCRdb's copy carries only in-frame clones and drops some. Its table lists under 150,000 clones. Sample: PBMCs. The V and J genes are TRBV6-1 and TRBJ2-3; 7 bases are a match to TRBD2. The TCR originated in a woman between 55 and 75 years old in good health and CMV-seronegative. The CDR3 reads CASRRRGDADTQYF. As DNA, the CDR3 is TGTGCCAGCAGGAGACGGGGGGACGCAGATACGCAGTATTTT.